This TCR beta chain was identified in a study of CXCR3-negative and CXCR3-positive naive CD8 T cells. Study-wide background: About 135 million TRB reads in total, about 1.5 +/- 0.3 million per library. Study observations and caveats: Researchers report that CXCR3-positive naive cells carry more hydrophobic TRB CDR3s than CXCR3-negative naive cells.

Comments on this clonotype: The target antigen is unknown.

Germline CDR1 is MGHRA and CDR2 is YSYEKL. The CDR3 is 17 residues long. cDNA libraries for TRB were generated by 5' RACE incorporating UMI labels. TCRdb re-called the 5' RACE reads; every CDR3 protein appears as one record, without DNA. This sample's table reports around 88,000 distinct CDR3 sequences. Sequencing was performed on naive CXCR3+ CD8+ T cells from blood. The subset denotes: CD45RO-CCR7+CD27+CD95- naive CD8+ T cells expressing CXCR3 (TNR3+). The receptor's source is a human donor in good health. Some clones in this sample may be carry-over from other donors' samples. The chain combines TRBV4-1 with TRBJ2-7; TCRdb names TRBD2, which stays unverified in the absence of DNA. The CDR3 sequence is CASSQSSAVPISYEQYF.